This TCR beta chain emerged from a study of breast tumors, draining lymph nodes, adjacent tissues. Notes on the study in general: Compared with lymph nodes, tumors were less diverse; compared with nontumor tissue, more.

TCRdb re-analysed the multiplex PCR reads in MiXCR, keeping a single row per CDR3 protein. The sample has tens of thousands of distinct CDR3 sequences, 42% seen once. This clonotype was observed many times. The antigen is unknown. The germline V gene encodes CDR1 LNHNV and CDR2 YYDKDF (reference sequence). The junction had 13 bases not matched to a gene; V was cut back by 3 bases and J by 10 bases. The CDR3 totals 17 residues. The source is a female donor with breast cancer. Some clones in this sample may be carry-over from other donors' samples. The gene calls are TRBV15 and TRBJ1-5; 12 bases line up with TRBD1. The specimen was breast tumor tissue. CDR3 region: CATSSPGTGGFQGPQHF. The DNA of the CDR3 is TGTGCCACCAGCAGTCCCGGGACAGGGGGCTTCCAGGGCCCCCAGCATTTT.